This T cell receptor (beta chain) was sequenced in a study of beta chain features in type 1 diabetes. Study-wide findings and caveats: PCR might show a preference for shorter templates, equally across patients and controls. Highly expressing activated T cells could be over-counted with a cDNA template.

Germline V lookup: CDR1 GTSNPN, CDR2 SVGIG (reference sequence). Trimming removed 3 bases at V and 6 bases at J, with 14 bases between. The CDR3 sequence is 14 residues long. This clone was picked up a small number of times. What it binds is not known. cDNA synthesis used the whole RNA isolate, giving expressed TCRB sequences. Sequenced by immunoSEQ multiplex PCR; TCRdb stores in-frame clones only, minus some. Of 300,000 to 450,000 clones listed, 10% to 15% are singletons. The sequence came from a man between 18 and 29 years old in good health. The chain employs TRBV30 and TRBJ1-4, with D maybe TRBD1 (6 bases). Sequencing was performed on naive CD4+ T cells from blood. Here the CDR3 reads CAWSAGGEYEKLFF. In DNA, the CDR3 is TGTGCCTGGAGCGCGGGGGGCGAATATGAAAAACTGTTTTTT.